Shown below are 24 T cell receptor beta chains from a single sample sequenced in a study of T cells in Graves' hyperthyroidism and ophthalmopathy. Authors of the study amplified TCR beta CDR3 regions from RNA transcripts. Primed by the HTBI set, a first-round RT-PCR was run on the TCR CDR3. MiXCR, applied by TCRdb to the multiplex PCR reads, yields one record per CDR3 protein. The sample has 500,000 to 750,000 distinct CDR3 sequences; approximately 15% are singletons. The material sequenced was blood. These receptors all come from a woman between 18 and 29 years old with Graves' ophthalmopathy.

This clonotype came up many times. The chain uses TRBV27 and TRBJ2-7; possibly TRBD1 or TRBD2 for D (5 bases each). The CDR3 loop spans 15 amino acids. Trimming pared 5 bases from V and 3 bases from J, leaving 17 bases between. The V gene's germline CDR1 is MNHEY and CDR2 SMNVEV (reference sequence). The CDR3 is CASSTGRGPYYEQYF. CDR3 in DNA: TGTGCCAGCAGTACCGGACGGGGCCCCTACTACGAGCAGTACTTC.

In this sample, this clonotype turned up many times. The chain has TRBV6-1 and TRBJ2-5; 12 bases map to TRBD2. The V segment lost 1 base and the J segment 6 bases; nucleotides outside the gene matches: 15. The CDR3 covers 19 residues. Germline values: CDR1 MNHNS, CDR2 SASEGT. The CDR3 here is CASSEDDLRTSGNRKTQYF. The DNA for the CDR3 is TGTGCCAGCAGTGAAGACGACCTACGGACTAGCGGGAACAGAAAGACCCAGTACTTC.

This clonotype occurred many times. The chain is built from TRBV5-1 and TRBJ2-7; D is perhaps TRBD1 (5 bases). Trimming pared 4 bases from V and 4 bases from J, leaving 15 bases between. The CDR3 loop spans 14 amino acids. Germline assignment: CDR1 SGHRS and CDR2 YFSETQ. The CDR3 coding sequence is TGCGCCAGCAGCCGCGACCCCTCAGGGTACGAGCAGTACTTC. Translating it yields CASSRDPSGYEQYF.

This clonotype occurred many times. The chain links TRBV20-1 to TRBJ2-7, with TRBD1 as a possible D gene (7 bases). CDR3 length: 14 amino acids. Germline CDR1 and CDR2: DFQATT and SNEGSKA (reference sequence). The V end was cut by 6 bases, the J end by 3 bases, with 18 bases between. CDR3 sequence: CSASGGQLYYEQYF. The CDR3 DNA reads as TGCAGTGCATCCGGGGGACAGCTATACTACGAGCAGTACTTC.

The rearrangement links TRBV10-3 to TRBJ2-1; no reliable D call. Looked up from germline, CDR1 is ENHRY and CDR2 is SYGVKD. The CDR3 totals 12 residues. V shed 0 bases and J shed 7 bases, with 4 bases lying between them. CDR3 DNA sequence: TGTGCCATCAGTGAGTCGTGGAATGAGCAGTTCTTC. Its protein product is CAISESWNEQFF.

This clonotype was counted ten times or more. The V gene is TRBV28, the J gene TRBJ2-5, with a possible D match to TRBD2 (5 bases). The germline CDR1 and CDR2 sequences are MDHEN and SYDVKM. V was pared by 5 bases and J by 5 bases, with 24 bases between. This CDR3 region has 17 residues. The CDR3 DNA is TGTGCCAGCAGTCCGGGATCCCCCACGTATAGTTGGGAGACCCAGTACTTC. The encoded protein is CASSPGSPTYSWETQYF.

The chain couples TRBV5-1 to TRBJ2-1; 12 bases are shared with TRBD2. The CDR3 totals 16 residues. Germline V CDR1 and CDR2: SGHRS, YFSETQ. Trimming cost V 3 bases and J 3 bases; bases outside gene matches: 4. CDR3 sequence: CASSSTTSGGYNEQFF. For the CDR3, the DNA is TGCGCCAGCAGCTCGACGACTAGCGGGGGCTACAATGAGCAGTTCTTC.

The count of this clonotype is one. The chain combines TRBV9 with TRBJ1-2; maybe TRBD1 (6 bases). The CDR3 extends over 16 amino acids. CDR1 is SGDLS, CDR2 YYNGEE, per germline. V lost 0 bases and J lost 2, with 14 bases in between. CDR3 bases: TGTGCCAGCAGCGTAGCGAGTGGGACAAAAAACTATGGCTACACCTTC. It encodes CASSVASGTKNYGYTF.

A word on this clonotype: One junction end disagrees with the germline gene, perhaps due to a read error. V is TRBV24-1 and J is TRBJ2-1, with TRBD1 matching 9 bases. This CDR3 spans 17 amino acids. Germline V lookup: CDR1 KGHDR, CDR2 SFDVKD. The CDR3, as DNA: TGTGCCACCAGTGACCGGATAAACAACAGGGGGCACAATGAGCAGCTCTTC. Its translation is CATSDRINNRGHNEQLF.

This clonotype was counted between two and nine times. The chain joins TRBV27 to TRBJ1-6, with D hard to call. V lost 0 bases and J lost 4, with 10 bases in between. This CDR3 is 16 amino acids long. Germline CDR1 reads MNHEY; CDR2 reads SMNVEV (reference sequence). CDR3 coding DNA: TGTGCCAGCAGTTTATCTCGGTCCCGATATAATTCACCCCTCCACTTT. Its translation is CASSLSRSRYNSPLHF.

This clonotype has a count of ten or more. The J gene is TRBJ2-1, the V gene TRBV5-6; D uncertain. In germline, CDR1 is SGHDT, CDR2 YYEEEE. V was cut by 4 bases and J by 5 bases, with 7 bases left in between. The CDR3 is 12 residues long. The CDR3 nucleotides are TGTGCCAGCAGCCGAGCTAACAATGAGCAGTTCTTC. Protein product: CASSRANNEQFF.

This clonotype was found many times. V is TRBV20-1 and J is TRBJ1-4; 8 bases are shared with TRBD1. Germline V gene sequence: CDR1 DFQATT, CDR2 SNEGSKA (reference sequence). The trim removed 0 bases at V and 0 bases at J, leaving 12 bases unmatched. The CDR3 length is 19 residues. CDR3 region: CSARDLTGGRLTTNEKLFF. The DNA for the CDR3 is TGCAGTGCTAGAGATCTAACAGGGGGTCGGTTAACAACTAATGAAAAACTGTTTTTT.

This clonotype was seen at least ten times. J is TRBJ2-3 and V is TRBV11-1; 9 bases fit TRBD2. After removal of 8 bases from V and 1 base from J, the junction contained 7 bases not matched to a gene. The CDR3 loop spans 15 amino acids. Germline values: CDR1 SGHAT, CDR2 FQDESV (reference sequence). The chain's CDR3 is CASGPLAGGTDTQYF. In DNA, the CDR3 is TGTGCCAGCGGCCCACTAGCGGGTGGCACAGATACGCAGTATTTT.

Many counts were recorded for this clonotype. The chain links TRBV7-2 to TRBJ2-1, with D perhaps matching TRBD2 (6 bases). V gave up 5 bases and J gave up 10 bases, with 12 bases separating them. CDR3 length: 12 residues. CDR1 and CDR2 from the germline V gene are SGHTA and FQGNSA. The CDR3 loop reads CASSPGLAEQFF. DNA of the CDR3: TGTGCCAGCAGCCCCGGTCTAGCGGAGCAGTTCTTC.

This clonotype was seen many times. The chain combines TRBV28 with TRBJ2-7; 8 bases match TRBD1. The V and J ends lost 5 bases and 5 bases, in that order; junction bases with no gene match: 11. The CDR3 runs to 15 residues. Germline assignment: CDR1 MDHEN and CDR2 SYDVKM. CDR3 nucleotides: TGTGCCAGCAGTCCTCCCGACAGGGGTAGGGACGAGCAGTACTTC. Protein product: CASSPPDRGRDEQYF.

This clonotype was found many times. The J gene is TRBJ2-1, the V gene TRBV7-9, with 9 bases fitting TRBD2. J was trimmed by 0 bases and V by 3 bases; bases with no gene match: 24. Germline V CDR1 and CDR2: SEHNR, FQNEAQ (reference sequence). The CDR3 length is 23 residues. CDR3: CASSLGGGLTSGDPLSSYNEQFF. The DNA of the CDR3 is TGTGCCAGCAGCTTGGGAGGCGGCTTGACTAGCGGAGACCCCCTGAGCTCCTACAATGAGCAGTTCTTC.

This clonotype was counted a few times. This chain joins TRBV11-2 and TRBJ1-2; D is undetermined. V shed 2 bases and J shed 7 bases, with 17 bases lying between them. Germline CDR1 reads SGHAT; CDR2 reads FQNNGV. The CDR3 covers 15 residues. The CDR3 DNA reads as TGTGCCAGCAGCTTAAACCCCGGCGCCCCGGGTGGCTACACCTTC. Amino acid sequence: CASSLNPGAPGGYTF.

V is TRBV20-1 and J is TRBJ2-3; possible D gene TRBD2, 6 bases. Trimming pared 1 base from V and 5 bases from J, leaving 10 bases between. The CDR3 is made up of 13 amino acids. CDR1 and CDR2 from the germline V gene are DFQATT and SNEGSKA (reference sequence). As DNA, the CDR3 is TGCAGTGCTAGAGCGGGAGTTATAGATACGCAGTATTTT. This encodes CSARAGVIDTQYF.

This clonotype was seen at least ten times. V usage is TRBV7-2 and J usage is TRBJ1-2; D is uncertain. The CDR3 runs 14 residues. The V end was cut by 1 base, the J end by 0 bases, with 6 bases between. Germline assignment: CDR1 SGHTA and CDR2 FQGNSA. As DNA, the CDR3 is TGTGCCAGCAGCTTAGGATACTCTAACTATGGCTACACCTTC. The encoded protein is CASSLGYSNYGYTF. Full variable domain (missing parts from reference TRBV7-2 and TRBJ1-2): GAGVSQSPSNKVTEKGKDVELRCDPISGHTALYWYRQSLGQGLEFLIYFQGNSAPDKSGLPSDRFSAERTGGSVSTLTIQRTQQEDSAVYLCASSLGYSNYGYTFGSGTRLTVV.

This clonotype has at least ten counts. This rearrangement joins TRBV28 to TRBJ2-7, with 7 positions matching TRBD2. The CDR3 loop spans 15 amino acids. CDR1 is MDHEN, CDR2 SYDVKM, per germline. The trim removed 4 bases at V and 2 bases at J, leaving 8 bases unmatched. CDR3 bases: TGTGCCAGCAGTTCTGGGGGGACTAACCCCTACGAGCAGTACTTC. It specifies CASSSGGTNPYEQYF.

J is TRBJ1-5 and V is TRBV9; D unclear. CDR1 is SGDLS and CDR2 is YYNGEE in the germline V gene. Trimming removed 3 bases at V and 7 bases at J, with 14 bases between. The CDR3 contains 14 residues. CDR3 coding DNA: TGTGCCAGCAGCGAGGGAAGGACTGGGCAGCCCCAGCATTTT. This sequence encodes CASSEGRTGQPQHF.

In its sample, this clonotype was seen many times. This chain joins TRBV6-1 and TRBJ1-4; possibly TRBD1 for D (6 bases). Germline V gene lookup returns CDR1 MNHNS and CDR2 SASEGT. V was trimmed by 11 bases and J by 0 bases, leaving 13 bases between them. This CDR3 contains 14 residues. DNA of the CDR3: TGTGCCGCCCGACAGGCTGCAACTAATGAAAAACTGTTTTTT. This gives the protein CAARQAATNEKLFF.

This clonotype was found a few times. The genes are TRBV13 and TRBJ1-4, with D possibly TRBD1 on 6 matching bases. This CDR3 spans 13 amino acids. Germline CDR1 PRHDT, CDR2 FYEKMQ (reference sequence). V lost 4 bases, J lost 11 bases, and 14 bases lay in between. The CDR3 is CASSWGGGRKLFF. CDR3 DNA sequence: TGTGCCAGCAGCTGGGGCGGGGGCAGGAAACTGTTTTTT. The whole variable domain, remainder taken from reference TRBV13 and TRBJ1-4, is AAGVIQSPRHLIKEKRETATLKCYPIPRHDTVYWYQQGPGQDPQFLISFYEKMQSDKGSIPDRFSAQQFSDYHSELNMSSLELGDSALYFCASSWGGGRKLFFGSGTQLSVL.

This clonotype was recorded once. A much larger clone is a single base away; this may be a read error. No conserved phenylalanine or tryptophan is present at the end of the CDR3, so a read error is the likely explanation. The chain carries TRBV6-1 and TRBJ2-5; TRBD2 aligns across 7 bases. V was pared by 5 bases and J by 1 base, with 13 bases of the junction left unmatched. This CDR3 region has 17 residues. Germline CDR1 and CDR2: MNHNS and SASEGT. CDR3 DNA sequence: TGTGCCAGCAGTCAAGGGGTTGCGGGAGCTTTCCAAGAGACCCAGTACTCC. This codes for CASSQGVAGAFQETQYS.